This T cell receptor (beta chain) stems from a study of blood T cell repertoires in COVID-19. Study in general: COVID-19 samples from acute and convalescent phases originated in the United States, Italy and Spain. T cells, B-cell-depleted T cells, or PBMCs provided the cDNA or gDNA that served as material.

Authors' methods: It was from reference gene primer amplification that nucleated cell counts were estimated. Here immunoSEQ multiplex PCR was the method, and the copy in TCRdb shows in-frame clones only, minus some. The DNA was the basis for D and trimming; V, J and clone size are from that table. In the table there are 150,000 to 200,000 clones, roughly nine tenths of which are singletons. This TCR came from a man aged 18 to 30 who had recovered from COVID-19. Sequenced: peripheral blood.

The CDR3: CASSSRRQGEQFF. The CDR3 coding sequence is TGTGCCAGCAGCTCACGCCGACAAGGTGAGCAGTTCTTC. J is TRBJ2-1 and V is TRBV13; D gene unclear. Deletions cut 4 bases from V and 9 bases from J, with 13 bases between. This CDR3 is built from 13 residues. CDR1 is PRHDT, CDR2 FYEKMQ, per germline (reference sequence).